These 27 T cell receptor beta chains came from one sample sequenced in a study of patients and donors after allogeneic stem cell transplantation. Each CDR3 protein gets one entry after TCRdb re-called the RT-PCR reads with MiXCR. The table lists 400,000 to 450,000 distinct CDR3 sequences, approximately 16% of them singletons. The specimen sequenced was blood, either unsorted or a sorted T cell fraction (not recorded which). The receptor source for this set is a human donor who was either an allogeneic HSCT recipient or a stem cell or donor lymphocyte infusion donor (not recorded which). It is not recorded whose cells these are; they may come from a transplant donor.

This clonotype came up a few times. V gene TRBV4-3 combines with J gene TRBJ2-5; D call uncertain. This CDR3 has 14 amino acids. Germline CDR1 LGHNA, CDR2 YSLEER. Trimming pared 0 bases from V and 2 bases from J, leaving 7 bases between. The CDR3 sequence: CASSQEWWQETQYF. CDR3 nucleotides: TGCGCCAGCAGCCAAGAATGGTGGCAAGAGACCCAGTACTTC.

This clonotype was counted many times. The chain has TRBV29-1 and TRBJ2-7; D is ambiguous. V was shortened by 4 bases and J by 1 base, with 11 bases between the two germline ends. CDR3 length equals 13 residues. CDR1 and CDR2 (germline): SQVTM, ANQGSEA. CDR3 bases: TGCAGCGTTGTCTGGCGCTTGTCCTACGAGCAGTACTTC. This codes for CSVVWRLSYEQYF.

The genes are TRBV12-3 or TRBV12-4 and TRBJ1-1; D is undetermined. The CDR3 is 13 residues long. Trimming pared 6 bases from V and 3 bases from J, leaving 11 bases between. This chain's CDR3 is CASSKTGYTEAFF. CDR3 DNA sequence: TGTGCCAGCAGCAAAACGGGCTACACTGAAGCTTTCTTT.

This clonotype was detected only a few times. V gene TRBV5-1 combines with J gene TRBJ1-6; TRBD1 might be the D (5 bases). Germline lookup yields CDR1 SGHRS and CDR2 YFSETQ. The CDR3 is 15 residues long. The V gene lost 1 base and the J gene lost 8 bases, with 13 bases spanning the gap. CDR3 DNA sequence: TGCGCCAGCAGCTTGACAGGCGGGCGGGATTCACCCCTCCACTTT. Protein: CASSLTGGRDSPLHF.

This chain joins TRBV20-1 and TRBJ2-7; the match to TRBD2 covers 9 bases. Germline CDR1 and CDR2: DFQATT and SNEGSKA (reference sequence). The CDR3 has 16 amino acids. With V trimmed by 3 bases and J by 7 bases, 16 bases remained unmatched. The CDR3, as DNA: TGCAGTGCTAGCGACCTAAGGAGCGGGAGGAGGTGGGAGCAGTACTTC. This sequence encodes CSASDLRSGRRWEQYF.

The table lists this clonotype with a few counts. This rearrangement joins TRBV12-3 or TRBV12-4 to TRBJ1-1; D not resolved. V gave up 1 base and J gave up 6 bases, with 12 bases separating them. The CDR3 is 14 amino acids. CDR3 nucleotides: TGTGCCAGCAGTTTAGATAGGACGGGAGCTGAAGCTTTCTTT. Amino acid sequence: CASSLDRTGAEAFF.

This clonotype showed up just a few times. The chain employs TRBV6-5 and TRBJ2-5; 8 nucleotides match TRBD1. V lost 0 bases and J lost 0; bases outside the gene matches: 3. The CDR3 runs 16 residues. Per germline, CDR1 MNHEY and CDR2 SVGAGI. The CDR3 region is CASSYSAGGYQETQYF. As DNA, the CDR3 is TGTGCCAGCAGTTACTCGGCAGGGGGCTACCAAGAGACCCAGTACTTC.

As to this clonotype: It may be a read error: a sequence one base away is much more abundant. The chain is built from TRBV4-2 and TRBJ2-3, with TRBD2 matching over 11 bases. Germline-derived CDR1 and CDR2 are LGHNA and YNFKEQ. This CDR3 is 16 amino acids long. CDR3 sequence: CASRQDRLAGGDTQYF. CDR3 bases: TGTGCCAGCAGGCAAGATCGGCTAGCGGGAGGAGATACGCAGTATTTT.

The sample holds many counts of this clonotype. J is TRBJ2-2 and V is TRBV7-9; D ambiguous. V was cut by 2 bases and J by 8 bases, with 3 bases left in between. Germline CDR1 and CDR2: SEHNR and FQNEAQ (reference sequence). This CDR3 has 11 residues. CDR3 in amino acids: CASSLIGELFF. Written as DNA, the CDR3 is TGTGCCAGCAGCTTAATTGGGGAGCTGTTTTTT. The full variable domain, rest sourced from reference TRBV7-9 and TRBJ2-2, is DTGVSQNPRHKITKRGQNVTFRCDPISEHNRLYWYRQTLGQGPEFLTYFQNEAQLEKSRLLSDRFSAERPKGSFSTLEIQRTEQGDSAMYLCASSLIGELFFGEGSRLTVL.

The chain recombines TRBV10-3 with TRBJ2-4; weak D call: TRBD1 (6 bases). Germline V gene lookup returns CDR1 ENHRY and CDR2 SYGVKD. CDR3 length equals 15 residues. The V end lost 4 bases, the J end lost 2 bases, and 12 bases lay between the germline ends. CDR3 DNA: TGTGCCATCAGTGCGGACAGCTCGACCAAAAACATTCAGTACTTC. This gives the protein CAISADSSTKNIQYF.

The rearrangement links TRBV4-3 to TRBJ1-1; 8 bases are a match to TRBD1. The CDR3 totals 15 residues. Trimming at V came to 3 bases and at J to 3 bases, leaving 6 bases not matched to a gene. The V gene's germline CDR1 is LGHNA and CDR2 YSLEER. The CDR3 bases are TGCGCCAGCAGCCAGGGCCTGGACAGGGACACTGAAGCTTTCTTT. Translating it yields CASSQGLDRDTEAFF.

This chain uses TRBV20-1 with TRBJ2-7, with 7 bases lining up with TRBD1. Germline loops: CDR1 DFQATT, CDR2 SNEGSKA (reference sequence). After removal of 0 bases from V and 9 bases from J, the junction contained 11 bases not matched to a gene. The CDR3 is 14 residues long. CDR3 region: CSARDNAGGLVQYF. In nucleotides, the CDR3 is TGCAGTGCTAGAGATAATGCAGGGGGTCTTGTGCAGTACTTC.

V is TRBV5-1 and J is TRBJ2-1; 8 bases align to TRBD2. Germline V gene sequence: CDR1 SGHRS, CDR2 YFSETQ. Losses at the gene ends were 0 bases for V and 7 bases for J; bases not matched to a gene: 6. There are 15 residues in the CDR3. The CDR3 region has the DNA TGCGCCAGCAGCTTGGACGGGGGGGCATGGAATGAGCAGTTCTTC. Amino acids: CASSLDGGAWNEQFF. The whole variable domain, remainder taken from reference TRBV5-1 and TRBJ2-1, is KAGVTQTPRYLIKTRGQQVTLSCSPISGHRSVSWYQQTPGQGLQFLFEYFSETQRNKGNFPGRFSGRQFSNSRSEMNVSTLELGDSALYLCASSLDGGAWNEQFFGPGTRLTVL.

This sequence joins TRBV27 and TRBJ2-5; TRBD2 is a possible D gene (5 bases). This CDR3 region has 17 residues. With 3 bases removed from V and 5 bases from J, the gap between germline ends came to 22 bases. Germline V gene lookup returns CDR1 MNHEY and CDR2 SMNVEV (reference sequence). The CDR3 nucleotides are TGTGCCAGCAGTTTGAGCGGTTTAGGCGTTTCGGTCGAGACCCAGTACTTC. Translation: CASSLSGLGVSVETQYF.

CDR3 region: CASSLAGAGETQYF. CDR3 DNA: TGCGCCAGCAGCCTAGCGGGAGCCGGCGAGACCCAGTACTTC. The chain has TRBV5-1 and TRBJ2-5, with 10 positions matching TRBD2. The germline V gene has CDR1 SGHRS and CDR2 YFSETQ. V lost 4 bases and J lost 5; bases outside the gene matches: 5. The CDR3 is 14 residues long.

The chain has TRBV20-1 and TRBJ1-2; TRBD1 matches at 8 bases. Trimming cost V 7 bases and J 2 bases; bases outside gene matches: 6. The germline V gene encodes CDR1 DFQATT and CDR2 SNEGSKA (reference sequence). The CDR3 has 13 amino acids. In DNA, the CDR3 is TGCAGTGTTCGGACAGGGCAGAACTATGGCTACACCTTC. It yields the protein CSVRTGQNYGYTF.

This clonotype was seen more than once but under ten times. The gene calls are TRBV7-9 and TRBJ1-1, with 9 positions matching TRBD1. Germline V gene lookup returns CDR1 SEHNR and CDR2 FQNEAQ (reference sequence). J lost 1 base, V lost 6 bases, and 6 bases had no gene match. CDR3 size: 15 residues. The CDR3: CASRLLTGGNTEAFF. CDR3 coding DNA: TGTGCCAGCAGGCTATTGACAGGGGGGAACACTGAAGCTTTCTTT.

The gene calls are TRBV7-3 and TRBJ1-1, with unresolved D. This CDR3 is built from 13 residues. The ends were cut back, 4 bases at V and 11 bases at J, with 17 bases in the middle. Germline V CDR1 and CDR2: SGHTA, FQGTGA. Here the CDR3 DNA reads TGTGCCAGCAGCTCAGTCGGGTGGAGTGAGGCTTTCTTT. Protein sequence: CASSSVGWSEAFF.

This clonotype was counted a few times. One junction end does not reproduce the germline sequence, and a read error may be involved. The chain recombines TRBV5-6 with TRBJ1-2; D is unclear. The CDR3 has 11 amino acids. From germline, CDR1 is SGHDT and CDR2 YYEEEE. In nucleotides, the CDR3 is TGTGCCAGCAGCTTAGGCGGGCCCTGGTTCTTC. Its protein product is CASSLGGPWFF. Complete variable domain (other parts from reference TRBV5-6 and TRBJ1-2): DAGVTQSPTHLIKTRGQQVTLRCSPKSGHDTVSWYQQALGQGPQFIFQYYEEEERQRGNFPDRFSGHQFPNYSSELNVNALLLGDSALYLCASSLGGPWFFGSGTRLTVV.

The rearrangement uses TRBV28 and TRBJ2-7; 9 bases are a match to TRBD1. The V gene end was trimmed by 4 bases and the J gene end by 6 bases; junction bases not matched to a gene: 13. This CDR3 has 16 residues. Germline-derived CDR1 and CDR2 are MDHEN and SYDVKM. CDR3 sequence (DNA): TGTGCCAGCAGTTCTTGGGGAAGCGGGACAGGGATCGAGCAGTACTTC. It specifies CASSSWGSGTGIEQYF.

At least ten counts were recorded for this clonotype. This chain links TRBV18 with TRBJ2-7, with 9 bases that match TRBD1. Germline trimming cut 0 bases from V and 2 bases from J; bases unmatched to any gene: 5. CDR1 KGHSH and CDR2 LQKENI come from the germline V gene. The CDR3 length is 16 residues. The CDR3, as DNA: TGTGCCAGCTCACCACCGTTGGGACAGGGTACCTACGAGCAGTACTTC. It codes for CASSPPLGQGTYEQYF.

This clonotype was recorded many times. The V and J genes are TRBV3-1 and TRBJ2-7; perhaps TRBD1 as D (5 bases). Trimming removed 4 bases at V and 3 bases at J, with 16 bases between. Germline V CDR1 and CDR2: LGHDT, YNNKEL (reference sequence). CDR3 size: 15 residues. Written as DNA, the CDR3 is TGTGCCAGCAGCCGAGAGACGACAGCACTCTACGAGCAGTACTTC. Amino acids: CASSRETTALYEQYF.

Ten or more counts support this clonotype. The rearrangement links TRBV12-3 or TRBV12-4 to TRBJ2-2; D possibly corresponds to TRBD2 (6 bases). Deletions cut 5 bases from V and 4 bases from J, with 17 bases between. This CDR3 spans 16 amino acids. CDR3 region: CASSTRLEVVTGELFF. CDR3 DNA sequence: TGTGCCAGCAGTACTAGACTAGAGGTGGTCACCGGGGAGCTGTTTTTT.

The rearrangement uses TRBV2 and TRBJ2-1, with TRBD2 matching over 10 bases. Germline V CDR1 and CDR2: SNHLY, FYNNEI. V was clipped by 6 bases and J by 7 bases; unmatched bases: 6. The CDR3 extends over 14 amino acids. The CDR3 reads CASRGTSAPNEQFF. CDR3 nucleotides: TGTGCCAGCAGGGGGACTAGCGCTCCTAATGAGCAGTTCTTC.

This clonotype has more than one count but fewer than ten. The chain has TRBV19 and TRBJ2-5; weak D call: TRBD1 (6 bases). The CDR3 contains 15 residues. Trimming pared 3 bases from V and 1 base from J, leaving 12 bases between. The germline gives CDR1 LNHDA, CDR2 SQIVND (reference sequence). The CDR3 sequence: CASSMVGRGQETQYF. As DNA, the CDR3 is TGTGCCAGTAGTATGGTGGGCAGGGGCCAAGAGACCCAGTACTTC.

A single count supports this clonotype. The V call is TRBV7-9, the J call TRBJ2-2, with 8 bases fitting TRBD2. With 8 bases clipped from V and 6 bases from J, the junction kept 17 bases outside the gene matches. Germline V gene sequence: CDR1 SEHNR, CDR2 FQNEAQ (reference sequence). The CDR3 extends over 17 amino acids. The CDR3 region is CASPKYRLGGAPGELFF. CDR3 DNA sequence: TGTGCCAGCCCAAAATACCGTCTCGGGGGGGCCCCCGGGGAGCTGTTTTTT.

This clonotype was counted at least ten times. The CDR3 spells CASSQDPEAYEQYF. Written as DNA, the CDR3 is TGCGCCAGCAGCCAAGACCCAGAGGCCTACGAGCAGTACTTC. V is TRBV4-3 and J is TRBJ2-7; D uncertain. The germline gives CDR1 LGHNA, CDR2 YSLEER. V lost 0 bases to trimming and J lost 2 bases, with 8 bases between them. This CDR3 contains 14 residues.